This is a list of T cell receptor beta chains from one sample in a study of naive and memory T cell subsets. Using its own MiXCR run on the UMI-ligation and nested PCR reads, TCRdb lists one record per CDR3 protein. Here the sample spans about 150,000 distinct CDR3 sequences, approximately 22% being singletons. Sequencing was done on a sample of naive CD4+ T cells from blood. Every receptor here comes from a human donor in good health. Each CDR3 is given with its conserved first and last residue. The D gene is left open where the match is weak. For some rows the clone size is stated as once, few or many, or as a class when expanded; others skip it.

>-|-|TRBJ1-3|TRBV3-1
CASSPGPVGDTIYF
TGTGCCAGCAGCCCTGGACCCGTTGGAGACACCATATATTTT
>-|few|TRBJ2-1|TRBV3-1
CASSQLHNEQFF
TGTGCCAGCAGCCAGCTACACAATGAGCAGTTCTTC
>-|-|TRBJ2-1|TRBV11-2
CASSLTFAKLNEQFF
TGTGCCAGCAGCTTGACCTTCGCAAAATTAAATGAGCAGTTCTTC
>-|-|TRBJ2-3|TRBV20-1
CSAPKSSFSTDTQYF
TGCAGTGCCCCGAAAAGTAGTTTTAGCACAGATACGCAGTATTTT
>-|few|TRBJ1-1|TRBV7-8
CASSQARGGPNTEAFF
TGTGCCAGCAGCCAGGCCCGGGGGGGGCCGAACACTGAAGCTTTCTTT
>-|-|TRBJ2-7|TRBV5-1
CASRNGRGYEQYF
TGCGCCAGCAGAAACGGGCGGGGATACGAGCAGTACTTC
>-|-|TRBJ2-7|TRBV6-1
CASSEGKGGFSYEQYF
TGTGCCAGCAGTGAAGGTAAAGGGGGATTCTCCTACGAGCAGTACTTC
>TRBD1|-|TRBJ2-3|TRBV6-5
CASRSQGTGSGDTQYF
TGTGCCAGCAGGTCCCAGGGGACAGGGTCAGGAGATACGCAGTATTTT
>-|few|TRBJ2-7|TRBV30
CAWSGGHSYEQYF
TGTGCCTGGAGTGGGGGACATTCCTACGAGCAGTACTTC
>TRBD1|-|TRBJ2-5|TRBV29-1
CSGRTGTEVETQYF
TGCAGCGGACGGACCGGGACAGAGGTCGAGACCCAGTACTTC
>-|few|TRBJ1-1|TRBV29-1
CSVGPGPMNTEAFF
TGCAGCGTTGGCCCGGGGCCCATGAACACTGAAGCTTTCTTT
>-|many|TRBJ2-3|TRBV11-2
CASSLDGTSTDTQYF
TGTGCCAGCAGCTTAGACGGGACTAGCACAGATACGCAGTATTTT
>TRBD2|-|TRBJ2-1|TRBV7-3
CASGGRGLAGYEQFF
TGTGCCAGCGGCGGGAGGGGACTAGCGGGATATGAGCAGTTCTTC
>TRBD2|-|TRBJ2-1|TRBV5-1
CASSSRLAGYNEQFF
TGCGCCAGCAGCTCCCGACTAGCGGGTTACAATGAGCAGTTCTTC
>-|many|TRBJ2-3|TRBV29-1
CSVEGKGRWDTQYF
TGCAGCGTTGAGGGGAAGGGTCGTTGGGATACGCAGTATTTT
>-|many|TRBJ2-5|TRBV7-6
CASSSQVETQYF
TGTGCCAGCAGCAGCCAAGTCGAGACCCAGTACTTC
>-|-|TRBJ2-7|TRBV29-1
CSVGPRVYEQYF
TGCAGCGTTGGGCCTAGGGTGTACGAGCAGTACTTC
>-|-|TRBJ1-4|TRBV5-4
CASSATGSTNEKLFF
TGTGCCAGCAGCGCGACAGGTTCAACTAATGAAAAACTGTTTTTT
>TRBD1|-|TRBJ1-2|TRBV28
CASSLSAAGQALPSYTF
TGTGCCAGCAGTTTATCGGCGGCCGGACAGGCGTTACCCTCCTACACCTTC
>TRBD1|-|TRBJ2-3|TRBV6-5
CASSLRSGTESVGDTQYF
TGTGCCAGCAGTTTACGGTCCGGGACAGAATCAGTTGGAGATACGCAGTATTTT
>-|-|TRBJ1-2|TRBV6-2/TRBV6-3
CASSSPGTGPYGYTF
TGTGCCAGCAGTTCGCCCGGGACGGGACCCTATGGCTACACCTTC
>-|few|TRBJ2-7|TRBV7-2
CASSPDPLEYEQYF
TGTGCCAGCAGCCCCGACCCCCTAGAGTACGAGCAGTACTTC
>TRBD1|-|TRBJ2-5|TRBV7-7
CASSTTGRETQYF
TGTGCTAGCAGCACGACAGGGCGCGAGACCCAGTACTTC
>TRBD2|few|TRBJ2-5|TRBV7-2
CASGGYQETQYF
TGTGCGAGCGGGGGGTACCAAGAGACCCAGTACTTC
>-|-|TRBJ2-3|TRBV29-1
CSVAITTDTQYF
TGCAGCGTTGCCATCACCACAGATACGCAGTATTTT
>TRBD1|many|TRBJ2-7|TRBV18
CASSQTGTGVNEQYF
TGTGCCAGCTCACAAACCGGGACAGGTGTTAACGAGCAGTACTTC
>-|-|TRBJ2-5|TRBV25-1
CASSEEGPRETQYF
TGTGCCAGCAGTGAAGAGGGGCCGCGGGAGACCCAGTACTTC
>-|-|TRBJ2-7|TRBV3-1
CASSQYLAGSYEQYF
TGTGCCAGCAGCCAGTACTTAGCTGGATCCTACGAGCAGTACTTC
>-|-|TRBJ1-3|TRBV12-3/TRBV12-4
CASRQQGSGDTIYF
TGTGCCAGCAGACAACAGGGTTCCGGAGACACCATATATTTT
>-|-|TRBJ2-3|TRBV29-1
CSVDNQGTDTQYF
TGCAGCGTTGATAACCAGGGCACAGATACGCAGTATTTT
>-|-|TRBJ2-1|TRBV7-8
CASSLTLVNEQFF
TGTGCCAGCAGCTTAACGCTTGTGAATGAGCAGTTCTTC
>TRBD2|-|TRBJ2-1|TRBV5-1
CASSFSRGSRFEQFF
TGCGCCAGCAGCTTCAGTCGCGGGAGTAGGTTTGAGCAGTTCTTC
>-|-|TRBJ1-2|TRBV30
CAWSRRSYGYTF
TGTGCCTGGAGCCGACGGAGCTATGGCTACACCTTC
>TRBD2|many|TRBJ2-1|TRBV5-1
CASSGKGLADNEQFF
TGCGCCAGCAGCGGAAAAGGACTAGCGGACAATGAGCAGTTCTTC
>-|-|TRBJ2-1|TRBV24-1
CATSDLWGNEQFF
TGTGCCACCAGTGATTTATGGGGTAATGAGCAGTTCTTC
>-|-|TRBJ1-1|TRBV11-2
CASSLSHFMNTEAFF
TGTGCCAGCAGCTTATCCCACTTCATGAACACTGAAGCTTTCTTT
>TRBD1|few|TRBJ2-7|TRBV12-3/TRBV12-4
CASSFGTVMSYEQYF
TGTGCCAGCAGTTTCGGGACAGTAATGTCCTACGAGCAGTACTTC
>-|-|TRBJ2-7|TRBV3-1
CASSQEGAFYEQYF
TGTGCCAGCAGCCAAGAAGGGGCGTTCTACGAGCAGTACTTC
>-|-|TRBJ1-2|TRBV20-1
CSAGGGTNYGYTF
TGCAGTGCTGGGGGGGGCACTAACTATGGCTACACCTTC
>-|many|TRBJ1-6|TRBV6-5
CASSYDRKGPSPLHF
TGTGCCAGCAGTTATGACAGGAAGGGGCCCTCACCCCTCCACTTT